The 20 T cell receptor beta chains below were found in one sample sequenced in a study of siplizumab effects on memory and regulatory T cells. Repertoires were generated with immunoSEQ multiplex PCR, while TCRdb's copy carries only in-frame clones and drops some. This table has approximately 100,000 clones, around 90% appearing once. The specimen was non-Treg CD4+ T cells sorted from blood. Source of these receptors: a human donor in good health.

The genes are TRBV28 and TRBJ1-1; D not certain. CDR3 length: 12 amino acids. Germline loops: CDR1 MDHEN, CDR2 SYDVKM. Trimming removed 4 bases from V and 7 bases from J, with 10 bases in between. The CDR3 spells CASSSRENEAFF. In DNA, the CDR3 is TGTGCCAGCAGTTCCCGGGAAAATGAAGCTTTCTTT.

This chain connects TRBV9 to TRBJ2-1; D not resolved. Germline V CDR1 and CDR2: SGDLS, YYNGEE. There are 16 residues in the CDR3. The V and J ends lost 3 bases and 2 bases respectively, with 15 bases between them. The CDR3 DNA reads TGTGCCAGCAGCGCGCCGATTAGCAGTACCTACAATGAGCAGTTCTTC. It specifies CASSAPISSTYNEQFF.

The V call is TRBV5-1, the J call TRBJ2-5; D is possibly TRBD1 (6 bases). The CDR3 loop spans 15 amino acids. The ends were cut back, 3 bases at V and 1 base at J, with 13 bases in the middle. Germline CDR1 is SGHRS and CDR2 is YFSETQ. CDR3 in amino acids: CASSSTRGTQETQYF. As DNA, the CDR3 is TGCGCCAGCAGCTCGACCAGGGGAACCCAAGAGACCCAGTACTTC. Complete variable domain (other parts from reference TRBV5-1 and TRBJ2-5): KAGVTQTPRYLIKTRGQQVTLSCSPISGHRSVSWYQQTPGQGLQFLFEYFSETQRNKGNFPGRFSGRQFSNSRSEMNVSTLELGDSALYLCASSSTRGTQETQYFGPGTRLLVL.

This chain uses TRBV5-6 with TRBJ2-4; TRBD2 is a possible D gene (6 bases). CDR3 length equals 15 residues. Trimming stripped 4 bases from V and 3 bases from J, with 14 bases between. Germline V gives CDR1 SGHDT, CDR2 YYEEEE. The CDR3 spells CASSLPGERKNIQYF. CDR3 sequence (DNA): TGTGCCAGCAGCCTACCGGGAGAACGCAAAAACATTCAGTACTTC.

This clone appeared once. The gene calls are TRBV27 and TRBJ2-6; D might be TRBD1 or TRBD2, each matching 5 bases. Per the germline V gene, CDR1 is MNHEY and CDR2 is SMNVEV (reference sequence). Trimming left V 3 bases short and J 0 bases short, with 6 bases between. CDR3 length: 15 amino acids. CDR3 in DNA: TGTGCCAGCAGTTTCGGGACCTCTGGGGCCAACGTCCTGACTTTC. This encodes CASSFGTSGANVLTF.

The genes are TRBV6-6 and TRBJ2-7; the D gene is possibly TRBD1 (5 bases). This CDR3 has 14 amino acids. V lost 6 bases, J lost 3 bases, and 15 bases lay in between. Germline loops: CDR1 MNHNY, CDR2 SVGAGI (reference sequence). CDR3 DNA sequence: TGTGCCAGCAGGGACCGACAGAGCGACTACGAGCAGTACTTC. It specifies CASRDRQSDYEQYF.

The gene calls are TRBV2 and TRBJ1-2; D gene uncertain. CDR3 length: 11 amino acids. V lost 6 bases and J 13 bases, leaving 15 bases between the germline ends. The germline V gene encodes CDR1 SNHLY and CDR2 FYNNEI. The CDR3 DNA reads TGTGCCAGCAGAAGACAATCCGGGAGCACCTTC. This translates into CASRRQSGSTF. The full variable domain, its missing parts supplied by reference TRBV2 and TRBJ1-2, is EPEVTQTPSHQVTQMGQEVILRCVPISNHLYFYWYRQILGQKVEFLVSFYNNEISEKSEIFDDQFSVERPDGSNFTLKIRSTKLEDSAMYFCASRRQSGSTFGSGTRLTVV.

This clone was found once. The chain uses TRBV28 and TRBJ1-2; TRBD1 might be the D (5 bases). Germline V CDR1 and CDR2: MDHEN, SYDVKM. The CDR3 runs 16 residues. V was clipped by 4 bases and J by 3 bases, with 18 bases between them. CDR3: CASSSPRSGAHYGYTF. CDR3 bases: TGTGCCAGCAGTTCCCCACGCTCCGGGGCGCACTATGGCTACACCTTC.

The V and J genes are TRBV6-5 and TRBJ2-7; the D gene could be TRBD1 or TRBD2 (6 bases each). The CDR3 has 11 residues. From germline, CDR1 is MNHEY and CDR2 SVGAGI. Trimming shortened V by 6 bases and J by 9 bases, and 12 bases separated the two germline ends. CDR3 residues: CASSRGHGQYF. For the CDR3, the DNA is TGTGCCAGCAGCCGGGGGCACGGGCAGTACTTC.

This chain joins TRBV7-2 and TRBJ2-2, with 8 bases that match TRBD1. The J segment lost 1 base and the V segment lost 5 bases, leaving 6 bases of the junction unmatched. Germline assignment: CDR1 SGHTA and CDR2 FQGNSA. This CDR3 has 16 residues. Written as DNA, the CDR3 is TGTGCCAGCAGCGCCCAACAGGGGGGGAACACCGGGGAGCTGTTTTTT. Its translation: CASSAQQGGNTGELFF.

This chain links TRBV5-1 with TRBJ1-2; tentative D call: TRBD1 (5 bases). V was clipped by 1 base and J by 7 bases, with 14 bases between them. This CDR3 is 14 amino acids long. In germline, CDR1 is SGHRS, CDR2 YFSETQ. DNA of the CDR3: TGCGCCAGCAGCTTGATGGGAGAGAGGGGTGGCTACACCTTC. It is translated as CASSLMGERGGYTF. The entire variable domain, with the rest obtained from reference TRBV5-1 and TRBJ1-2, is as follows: KAGVTQTPRYLIKTRGQQVTLSCSPISGHRSVSWYQQTPGQGLQFLFEYFSETQRNKGNFPGRFSGRQFSNSRSEMNVSTLELGDSALYLCASSLMGERGGYTFGSGTRLTVV.

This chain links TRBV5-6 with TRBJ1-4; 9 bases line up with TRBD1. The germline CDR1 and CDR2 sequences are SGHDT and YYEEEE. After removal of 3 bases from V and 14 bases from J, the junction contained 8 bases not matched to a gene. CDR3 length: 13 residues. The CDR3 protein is CASSYPGTGILFF. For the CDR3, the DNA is TGTGCCAGCAGCTATCCCGGGACAGGGATTCTGTTTTTT.

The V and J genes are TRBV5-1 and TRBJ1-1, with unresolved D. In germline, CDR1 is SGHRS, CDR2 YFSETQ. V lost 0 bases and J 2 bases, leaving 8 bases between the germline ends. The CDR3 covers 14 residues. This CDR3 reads CASSLDGRNTEAFF. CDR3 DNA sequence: TGCGCCAGCAGCTTGGATGGGAGAAACACTGAAGCTTTCTTT. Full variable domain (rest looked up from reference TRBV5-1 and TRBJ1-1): KAGVTQTPRYLIKTRGQQVTLSCSPISGHRSVSWYQQTPGQGLQFLFEYFSETQRNKGNFPGRFSGRQFSNSRSEMNVSTLELGDSALYLCASSLDGRNTEAFFGQGTRLTVV.

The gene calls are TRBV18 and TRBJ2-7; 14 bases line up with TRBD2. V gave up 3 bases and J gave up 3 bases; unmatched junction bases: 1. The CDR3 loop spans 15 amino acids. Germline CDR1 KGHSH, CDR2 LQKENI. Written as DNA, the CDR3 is TGTGCCAGCTCACCGACTAGCGGGAGGGACTACGAGCAGTACTTC. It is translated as CASSPTSGRDYEQYF.

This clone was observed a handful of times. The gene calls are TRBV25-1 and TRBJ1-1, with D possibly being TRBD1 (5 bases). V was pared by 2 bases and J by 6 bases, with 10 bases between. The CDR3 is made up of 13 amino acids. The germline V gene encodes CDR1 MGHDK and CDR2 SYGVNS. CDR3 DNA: TGTGCCAGCAGTGAAATCCGGGGCTCTGAAGCTTTCTTT. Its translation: CASSEIRGSEAFF.

The CDR3 loop is CASSVGSGVDYEQYF. The CDR3 coding sequence is TGTGCCAGCAGCGTAGGTAGCGGAGTAGATTACGAGCAGTACTTC. V gene TRBV9 combines with J gene TRBJ2-7; D may be TRBD2 (6 bases). The CDR3 spans 15 residues. Germline V CDR1 and CDR2: SGDLS, YYNGEE. The ends were cut back, 0 bases at V and 4 bases at J, with 14 bases in the middle. The whole variable domain, filled in from reference TRBV9 and TRBJ2-7, reads DSGVTQTPKHLITATGQRVTLRCSPRSGDLSVYWYQQSLDQGLQFLIQYYNGEERAKGNILERFSAQQFPDLHSELNLSSLELGDSALYFCASSVGSGVDYEQYFGPGTRLTVT.

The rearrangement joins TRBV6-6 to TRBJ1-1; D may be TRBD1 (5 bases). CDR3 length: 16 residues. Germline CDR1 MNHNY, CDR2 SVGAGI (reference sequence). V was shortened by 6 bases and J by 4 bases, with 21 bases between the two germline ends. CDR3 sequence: CASSKAGPTLGTEAFF. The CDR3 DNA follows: TGTGCCAGCAGCAAGGCAGGGCCCACCCTAGGCACTGAAGCTTTCTTT.

CDR3 DNA: TGTGCCAGCAGTGAATCTGGTAGCGGGAAGTACAATGAGCAGTTCTTC. This encodes CASSESGSGKYNEQFF. The genes are TRBV25-1 and TRBJ2-1; 8 bases match TRBD2. CDR3 length equals 16 residues. Trimming took 1 base from V and 4 from J; bases not matched to a gene: 6. CDR1 is MGHDK and CDR2 is SYGVNS in the germline V gene.

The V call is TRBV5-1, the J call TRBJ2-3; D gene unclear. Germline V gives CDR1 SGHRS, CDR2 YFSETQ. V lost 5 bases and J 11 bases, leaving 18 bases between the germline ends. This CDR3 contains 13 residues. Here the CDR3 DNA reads TGCGCCAGCAGTGAGATGCCAAGCCTTCGGCAGTATTTT. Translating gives CASSEMPSLRQYF.

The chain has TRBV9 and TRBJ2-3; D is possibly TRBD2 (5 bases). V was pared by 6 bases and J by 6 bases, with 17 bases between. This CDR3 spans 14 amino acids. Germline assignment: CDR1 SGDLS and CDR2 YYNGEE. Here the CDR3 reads CASTRTVLADTQYF. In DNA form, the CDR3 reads TGTGCCAGCACCCGAACGGTCTTAGCGGATACGCAGTATTTT.